This T cell receptor (beta chain) was retrieved from a study of blood T cell repertoires in COVID-19. Study-level background: Nucleic acid was either cDNA or gDNA, and it came from T cells, B-cell-depleted T cells, or PBMCs.

Germline CDR1 MDHEN, CDR2 SYDVKM. Trimming removed 6 bases from V and 9 bases from J, with 9 bases in between. CDR3 length equals 11 residues. Original processing notes: The authors estimated nucleated cell counts from reference gene primer amplification. The data were produced by immunoSEQ multiplex PCR, yet TCRdb's version contains in-frame clones alone and is incomplete. For V, J and clone size, that table is used; D and trimming come from the DNA. The sample has about 250,000 clones, 80% to 85% seen once. This clone has only one observation. Allocation to cohorts depended on clinical history reported by the participants.

V is TRBV28 and J is TRBJ2-1; D gene uncertain. This TCR was recovered from a man between 45 and 60 years old who had recovered from COVID-19. Sequencing was done on a sample of PBMCs or T cells enriched from blood (not recorded which). CDR3 sequence reads: CASSLGREQFF. The CDR3 nucleotides are TGTGCCAGCAGCTTAGGCCGTGAGCAGTTCTTC.